The clone carrying this T cell receptor (beta chain) has only a few counts. The read gets to within 3 residues of the CDR3 end, and the germline J gene fills in the rest. The data were obtained in a study of T cell clonality in common variable immunodeficiency. Trimming cost V 2 bases and J 7 bases, with 12 bases left between them. Germline V gene lookup returns CDR1 SEHNR and CDR2 FQNEAQ (reference sequence). There are 15 residues in the CDR3. This table comes from immunoSEQ multiplex PCR, and its TCRdb copy is limited to in-frame clones, with some not included. The sample yields 45,000 to 70,000 clones, without any singletons.

Sequencing was carried out using peripheral blood mononuclear cells. This receptor was taken from a person between 18 and 70 years old in good health. V usage is TRBV7-9 and J usage is TRBJ1-6, with D perhaps matching TRBD1 (6 bases). CDR3 amino acids: CASSLQGNLNSPLHF. The covered CDR3 bases are TGTGCCAGCAGCTTACAGGGGAATTTGAATTCACCC.